This TCR beta chain emerged from a study of blood T cell repertoires in COVID-19. TCRdb keeps only in-frame clones here, not all; method: immunoSEQ multiplex PCR. The sample lists under 200,000 clones, 84% occurring once. The CDR3 totals 14 residues. Trimming cost V 8 bases and J 1 base, with 14 bases left between them. Germline CDR1 is SNHLY and CDR2 is FYNNEI. The V and J genes are TRBV2 and TRBJ1-1; possibly TRBD1 for D (5 bases). The receptor's source is a young woman who had been exposed to COVID-19. Sequenced sample: PBMCs or T cells enriched from blood (not recorded which). The CDR3: CASLIDRPNTEAFF. The CDR3 nucleotides read TGTGCCAGCCTGATCGACAGACCGAACACTGAAGCTTTCTTT.